This T cell receptor (beta chain) was recovered during a study of beta chain features in type 1 diabetes. Whole-study context: Across all samples, about 100 million sorted cells were examined. Study results and caveats: The study found moderately but significantly shorter TCRB CDR3s in all four CD4+ subsets of Type 1 diabetes patients.

Reverse transcribing all isolated RNA meant expressed TCRB transcripts were sequenced. Profiling relied on immunoSEQ multiplex PCR, and the TCRdb table lists in-frame clones only, not all of them. This table has more than 100,000 clones, around 9% appearing once. With respect to this clone: What it binds is not known.

This CDR3 contains 12 residues. Germline values: CDR1 GTSNPN, CDR2 SVGIG (reference sequence). Trimming took off 5 bases at V and 5 bases at J, with 12 bases between the two ends. Sequencing was carried out using central memory CD4+ T cells from blood. This sequence joins TRBV30 and TRBJ1-1, with D possibly TRBD1 on 6 matching bases. This sequence was found in a man aged 30-40 years with type 1 diabetes. CDR3 coding DNA: TGTGCCTGGGGAGGGGGAGGGACTGAAGCTTTCTTT. It yields the protein CAWGGGGTEAFF.